Following are 10 T cell receptor beta chains from one sample sequenced in a study of T-cell memory formation after mild COVID-19. A single record per CDR3 protein comes from TCRdb applying MiXCR to the 5' RACE reads. Of around 200,000 distinct CDR3 sequences in the sample, about 10% are singletons; the top ten hold approximately 3%. Sequences were obtained from PBMCs or a T cell subset sorted from them (not recorded which). These receptors originate from a man aged 18-30 years who had mild COVID-19 (a few samples of this study predate the infection). Cell type and time point are not known.

The table lists this clonotype with a few counts. The genes are TRBV14 and TRBJ2-1; no clear D. Germline CDR1 SGHDN, CDR2 FVKESK. The CDR3 has 13 residues. V gave up 2 bases and J gave up 14 bases, with 16 bases separating them. CDR3 in DNA: TGTGCCAGCAGCCAATGGCCGCATAATTTCGAGTTCTTC. Translating it yields CASSQWPHNFEFF.

The chain is built from TRBV7-9 and TRBJ2-7; perhaps TRBD2 as D (6 bases). The CDR3 has 13 amino acids. The germline V gene has CDR1 SEHNR and CDR2 FQNEAQ (reference sequence). The V and J ends lost 4 bases and 7 bases respectively, with 14 bases between them. The CDR3 spells CASSWEAGREQYF. CDR3 DNA: TGTGCCAGCAGCTGGGAGGCCGGGCGGGAGCAGTACTTC.

The V and J genes are TRBV25-1 and TRBJ2-2; perhaps TRBD1 as D (6 bases). The CDR3 is 15 amino acids. V shed 3 bases and J shed 7 bases, with 15 bases lying between them. Germline CDR1 and CDR2: MGHDK and SYGVNS. CDR3 in amino acids: CASSDPGYRVGELFF. Written as DNA, the CDR3 is TGTGCCAGCAGTGACCCGGGATACAGGGTCGGGGAGCTGTTTTTT. The full variable domain, its missing parts supplied by reference TRBV25-1 and TRBJ2-2, is EADIYQTPRYLVIGTGKKITLECSQTMGHDKMYWYQQDPGMELHLIHYSYGVNSTEKGDLSSESTVSRIRTEHFPLTLESARPSHTSQYLCASSDPGYRVGELFFGEGSRLTVL.

The rearrangement joins TRBV5-1 to TRBJ2-7, with 11 bases identical to TRBD1. Unmatched junction bases numbered 2, after V lost 3 bases and J lost 3 bases. This CDR3 spans 14 amino acids. Germline CDR1 is SGHRS and CDR2 is YFSETQ. CDR3 bases: TGCGCCAGCAGCTCCGGGACAGGGGGCTACGAGCAGTACTTC. Its translation: CASSSGTGGYEQYF.

The chain is built from TRBV18 and TRBJ1-4; D not certain. This CDR3 spans 13 amino acids. In germline, CDR1 is KGHSH, CDR2 LQKENI. Trimming took 3 bases from V and 7 from J, leaving 9 bases between them. CDR3 sequence (DNA): TGTGCCAGCTCACCGCAGGACGGTGAAAAACTGTTTTTT. This encodes CASSPQDGEKLFF. Filled out from reference TRBV18 and TRBJ1-4, the complete variable domain reads NAGVMQNPRHLVRRRGQEARLRCSPMKGHSHVYWYRQLPEEGLKFMVYLQKENIIDESGMPKERFSAEFPKEGPSILRIQQVVRGDSAAYFCASSPQDGEKLFFGSGTQLSVL.

This clonotype showed up just a few times. CDR3 loop: CASSLSSKGRAGYTF. The CDR3 DNA follows: TGTGCCAGCAGTTTATCCTCCAAGGGGCGGGCCGGCTACACCTTC. The chain recombines TRBV27 with TRBJ1-2; D perhaps matches TRBD1 (5 bases). CDR3 length: 15 amino acids. Germline-derived CDR1 and CDR2 are MNHEY and SMNVEV (reference sequence). V shed 0 bases and J shed 8 bases, with 16 bases lying between them.

The V call is TRBV19, the J call TRBJ2-3; D assignment may be TRBD1 or TRBD2 (6 bases each). The germline V gene has CDR1 LNHDA and CDR2 SQIVND (reference sequence). The germline V and J ends were trimmed by 9 bases and 0 bases, with 16 bases remaining between them. There are 15 residues in the CDR3. Here the CDR3 reads CASDTRGVSTDTQYF. The CDR3, as DNA: TGTGCCAGCGATACTAGGGGGGTGAGCACAGATACGCAGTATTTT. The complete variable domain, with remaining parts taken from reference TRBV19 and TRBJ2-3, reads DGGITQSPKYLFRKEGQNVTLSCEQNLNHDAMYWYRQDPGQGLRLIYYSQIVNDFQKGDIAEGYSVSREKKESFPLTVTSAQKNPTAFYLCASDTRGVSTDTQYFGPGTRLTVL.

The rearrangement links TRBV12-3 or TRBV12-4 to TRBJ2-7; D may match TRBD1 or TRBD2 (6 bases each). With 6 bases removed from V and 0 bases from J, the gap between germline ends came to 12 bases. This CDR3 is 14 amino acids long. The CDR3 nucleotides read TGTGCCAGCAGCCGGGGGCAGACCTCCTACGAGCAGTACGTC. It translates to CASSRGQTSYEQYV.

This chain connects TRBV12-3 or TRBV12-4 to TRBJ2-2; TRBD1 agrees at 7 bases. Losses at the gene ends were 9 bases for V and 3 bases for J; bases not matched to a gene: 13. This CDR3 contains 16 residues. The DNA for the CDR3 is TGTGCCAGTGCAAGGAAAGGGACAGAACACACCGGGGAGCTGTTTTTT. Protein sequence: CASARKGTEHTGELFF.

This chain joins TRBV12-3 or TRBV12-4 and TRBJ2-6; D is unclear. CDR3 size: 15 residues. V lost 2 bases to trimming and J lost 2 bases, with 7 bases between them. CDR3 loop: CASSLRAPGANVLTF. CDR3 DNA: TGTGCCAGCAGTTTAAGGGCGCCTGGGGCCAACGTCCTGACTTTC.